This T cell receptor beta chain comes out of a study of T cell clonality in common variable immunodeficiency. Study-wide results and caveats: TCRbeta clonality was increased in CVID versus healthy controls. Authors noted CVID clonality's cause needs subpopulation repertoire sequencing. In common variable immunodeficiency, TCR beta chains reportedly carried fewer deletions and N-nucleotide insertions. Patient heterogeneity in the CVID cohort limited correlations between repertoire features and clinical complications.

This clone was picked up many times. Its specificity is unknown. The read stops 3 residues short of the end of the CDR3; the missing end is completed from the germline J gene. Sequencing input was equivalent genomic DNA from CVID and controls. TCRdb's table, derived via immunoSEQ multiplex PCR, lists solely in-frame clones and lacks some. The specimen has approximately 35,000 clones, none found just once. Germline CDR1 reads SNHLY; CDR2 reads FYNNEI. V was trimmed by 4 bases and J by 3 bases, leaving 15 bases between them. This CDR3 has 15 residues. V and J are TRBV2 and TRBJ1-2; no firm D call. The material sequenced was peripheral blood mononuclear cells. The clonotype comes from a human donor with common variable immunodeficiency. The CDR3 bases that were read are TGTGCCAGCAGTGGAAGAGCCCGCGCGGACTATGGC. This sequence encodes CASSGRARADYG. The full CDR3 protein reads CASSGRARADYGYTF.